A single sample gave rise to the 29 T cell receptor beta chains below, sequenced in a study of T cells after posttransplantation cyclophosphamide. Produced via immunoSEQ multiplex PCR; TCRdb's table is partial and in-frame only. The profile covers more than 50,000 clones, with roughly 84% appearing a single time and approximately 2.8% taken by the ten largest. Sequences were obtained from PBMCs. The receptor source for this set is a man in his thirties or forties with a blood cancer, CMV-positive, and with a related stem cell donor.

This chain joins TRBV30 and TRBJ1-1; 8 bases align to TRBD1. The ends lost 0 bases at V and 4 bases at J; junction bases unmatched: 4. CDR1 is GTSNPN and CDR2 is SVGIG in the germline V gene (reference sequence). The CDR3 totals 14 residues. In nucleotides, the CDR3 is TGTGCCTGGAGTGTCGGGACAGGCAGCACTGAAGCTTTCTTT. Translating it yields CAWSVGTGSTEAFF.

This chain joins TRBV6-5 and TRBJ2-1; D uncertain. Germline V gene data show CDR1 as MNHEY and CDR2 as SVGAGI. The CDR3 has 11 amino acids. The ends were cut back, 10 bases at V and 9 bases at J, with 13 bases in the middle. The CDR3 DNA reads as TGTGCCACCTCCTTGCCCGGTGAGCAGTTCTTC. Its protein is CATSLPGEQFF.

The chain carries TRBV6-6 and TRBJ2-5; TRBD1 agrees at 9 bases. V lost 0 bases to trimming and J lost 0 bases; unmatched junction nucleotides: 2. Per the germline V gene, CDR1 is MNHNY and CDR2 is SVGAGI (reference sequence). The CDR3 spans 16 residues. The chain's CDR3 is CASSYSGTGNQETQYF. CDR3 in DNA: TGTGCCAGCAGTTACTCCGGGACAGGGAACCAAGAGACCCAGTACTTC.

This sequence joins TRBV5-1 and TRBJ2-1, with TRBD1 as a possible D gene (7 bases). V lost 6 bases and J lost 8, with 15 bases in between. The germline CDR1 and CDR2 sequences are SGHRS and YFSETQ. This CDR3 comprises 13 residues. As DNA, the CDR3 is TGCGCCAGCACCCAGGGGGGAAGGGATGAGCAGTTCTTC. This encodes CASTQGGRDEQFF.

The CDR3 loop is CASSTRQGQETQYF. The CDR3 region has the DNA TGTGCCAGCAGTACCCGACAGGGCCAAGAGACCCAGTACTTC. The genes are TRBV28 and TRBJ2-5; TRBD1 matches 7 bases. Per the germline V gene, CDR1 is MDHEN and CDR2 is SYDVKM. With V trimmed by 5 bases and J by 1 base, 4 bases remained unmatched. The CDR3 consists of 14 residues.

The CDR3 region has the DNA TGTGCCAGCAGCCAAGGACGCGGGGTTAAGCAGTACTTC. Translation gives CASSQGRGVKQYF. The chain carries TRBV14 and TRBJ2-7; TRBD2 might be the D (6 bases). V was pared by 1 base and J by 8 bases, with 12 bases between. Germline lookup yields CDR1 SGHDN and CDR2 FVKESK. This CDR3 is built from 13 residues.

Regarding this clone: One end of the junction is discordant with germline, which a read error may explain. V usage is TRBV7-7 and J usage is TRBJ2-7, with a weak D call TRBD1 (5 bases). This CDR3 is 13 amino acids long. Germline V CDR1 and CDR2: SSHAT, FNYEAQ (reference sequence). The CDR3, as DNA: TGTGCTAGCAGCTTATCTCCAGGGTTCGAGCAGTACTTC. It translates to CASSLSPGFEQYF.

The genes are TRBV5-1 and TRBJ1-1, with D perhaps matching TRBD1 (6 bases). The germline CDR1 and CDR2 sequences are SGHRS and YFSETQ. With 1 base removed from V and 7 bases from J, the gap between germline ends came to 11 bases. This CDR3 has 13 amino acids. The CDR3 region has the DNA TGCGCCAGCAGCTTGTGGACAGCCGATGAAGCTTTCTTT. Translating gives CASSLWTADEAFF. Filled out from reference TRBV5-1 and TRBJ1-1, the complete variable domain reads KAGVTQTPRYLIKTRGQQVTLSCSPISGHRSVSWYQQTPGQGLQFLFEYFSETQRNKGNFPGRFSGRQFSNSRSEMNVSTLELGDSALYLCASSLWTADEAFFGQGTRLTVV.

V is TRBV19 and J is TRBJ1-5; D remains ambiguous. The CDR3 runs to 14 residues. CDR1 LNHDA and CDR2 SQIVND come from the germline V gene (reference sequence). The germline V and J ends were trimmed by 9 bases and 7 bases, with 19 bases remaining between them. CDR3 sequence: CASQDRNLEQPQHF. CDR3 sequence (DNA): TGTGCCAGCCAAGACCGGAACCTAGAGCAGCCCCAGCATTTT.

The chain recombines TRBV6-6 with TRBJ2-7, with 10 bases aligning to TRBD1. Germline V gives CDR1 MNHNY, CDR2 SVGAGI (reference sequence). This CDR3 is built from 14 residues. The V gene end was trimmed by 2 bases and the J gene end by 2 bases; junction bases not matched to a gene: 0. CDR3 protein: CASSYGTGAYEQYF. DNA of the CDR3: TGTGCCAGCAGTTACGGGACAGGGGCCTACGAGCAGTACTTC.

This chain joins TRBV4-1 and TRBJ2-7; D gene ambiguous. CDR3 length equals 13 residues. V was shortened by 4 bases and J by 4 bases, with 11 bases between the two germline ends. Germline lookup yields CDR1 MGHRA and CDR2 YSYEKL. The CDR3 sequence: CASSPEMAYEQYF. The CDR3 nucleotides read TGCGCCAGCAGCCCGGAGATGGCGTACGAGCAGTACTTC.

J is TRBJ1-5 and V is TRBV5-4; D is possibly TRBD1 (6 bases). The V and J ends lost 0 bases and 7 bases respectively, with 17 bases between them. The CDR3 is 16 residues long. From germline, CDR1 is SGHNT and CDR2 YYREEE (reference sequence). The CDR3 reads CASSLDGQMHNQPQHF. The DNA for the CDR3 is TGTGCCAGCAGCTTGGACGGACAGATGCACAACCAGCCCCAGCATTTT.

The J gene is TRBJ2-1, the V gene TRBV11-2, with TRBD2 as a possible D gene (5 bases). Germline assignment: CDR1 SGHAT and CDR2 FQNNGV. The CDR3 spans 15 residues. V lost 2 bases to trimming and J lost 4 bases, with 12 bases between them. DNA for the CDR3: TGTGCCAGCAGCTTAAGAGGGATCTCATACAATGAGCAGTTCTTC. Encoded protein: CASSLRGISYNEQFF.

This clone was observed a handful of times. This chain connects TRBV2 to TRBJ2-7; 9 bases map to TRBD2. The CDR3 has 13 residues. Germline lookup yields CDR1 SNHLY and CDR2 FYNNEI. V was clipped by 9 bases and J by 6 bases; unmatched bases: 9. The CDR3 here is CASSGTSYSEQYF. CDR3 DNA sequence: TGTGCCAGTTCCGGGACTAGCTATAGCGAGCAGTACTTC.

The chain uses TRBV19 and TRBJ2-3, with 8 positions matching TRBD2. CDR3 length: 14 residues. The germline V gene encodes CDR1 LNHDA and CDR2 SQIVND (reference sequence). V shed 3 bases and J 7 bases; nucleotides not matched to a gene: 6. CDR3 protein: CASSITGTRNTQYF. In nucleotides, the CDR3 is TGTGCCAGTAGTATTACCGGGACTAGAAATACGCAGTATTTT. The full variable domain, rest sourced from reference TRBV19 and TRBJ2-3, is DGGITQSPKYLFRKEGQNVTLSCEQNLNHDAMYWYRQDPGQGLRLIYYSQIVNDFQKGDIAEGYSVSREKKESFPLTVTSAQKNPTAFYLCASSITGTRNTQYFGPGTRLTVL.

This chain connects TRBV15 to TRBJ2-3; a weak D match, TRBD1 (7 bases). Trimming shortened V by 3 bases and J by 2 bases, and 12 bases separated the two germline ends. This CDR3 is built from 15 residues. Germline-derived CDR1 and CDR2 are LNHNV and YYDKDF (reference sequence). CDR3 residues: CATSREGQYTDTQYF. CDR3 DNA: TGTGCCACCAGCAGGGAGGGACAGTACACAGATACGCAGTATTTT.

The chain is built from TRBV19 and TRBJ1-1; D is perhaps TRBD1 (6 bases). V was trimmed by 1 base and J by 4 bases, leaving 10 bases between them. CDR1 and CDR2 from the germline V gene are LNHDA and SQIVND (reference sequence). The CDR3 sequence is 14 residues long. The CDR3 coding sequence is TGTGCCAGTAGTATAGGGGGGCTCATCACTGAAGCTTTCTTT. Its protein is CASSIGGLITEAFF.

The sample holds a few counts of this clone. V is TRBV28 and J is TRBJ1-4; 7 bases fit TRBD1. Germline V gives CDR1 MDHEN, CDR2 SYDVKM. The CDR3 has 15 amino acids. The V and J ends lost 5 bases and 9 bases, in that order; junction bases with no gene match: 12. The CDR3 spells CASSPSFLQGQKLFF. The CDR3 coding sequence is TGTGCCAGCAGTCCTAGTTTCCTACAGGGGCAAAAACTGTTTTTT.

The V gene is TRBV28, the J gene TRBJ1-2; D is unresolved. This CDR3 spans 15 amino acids. V lost 4 bases to trimming and J lost 2 bases, with 14 bases between them. Per the germline V gene, CDR1 is MDHEN and CDR2 is SYDVKM. In DNA, the CDR3 is TGTGCCAGCAGTTCCAACACCAGGATCAACTATGGCTACACCTTC. Encoded protein: CASSSNTRINYGYTF.

The chain is built from TRBV7-2 and TRBJ2-3; D not certain. This CDR3 has 16 amino acids. Trimming stripped 1 base from V and 6 bases from J, with 17 bases between. The V gene's germline CDR1 is SGHTA and CDR2 FQGNSA. Here the CDR3 DNA reads TGTGCCAGCAGCTTAGGGGTGCCTAGGATGATGGATACGCAGTATTTT. It encodes CASSLGVPRMMDTQYF.

J is TRBJ2-7 and V is TRBV7-8, with a weak D call TRBD1 (6 bases). In germline, CDR1 is SGHVS, CDR2 FQNEAQ. The ends were cut back, 5 bases at V and 0 bases at J, with 11 bases in the middle. This CDR3 has 14 residues. CDR3 region: CASSVSTGSYEQYF. CDR3 bases: TGTGCCAGCAGCGTCTCGACAGGCTCCTACGAGCAGTACTTC.

V gene TRBV29-1 combines with J gene TRBJ1-5, with TRBD1 identical over 12 bases. V shed 5 bases and J 7 bases; nucleotides not matched to a gene: 3. The germline CDR1 and CDR2 sequences are SQVTM and ANQGSEA. The length of the CDR3 is 13 residues. CDR3 coding DNA: TGCAGCGTTTCCGGGACAGGGGGCCAGCCCCAGCATTTT. Translation gives CSVSGTGGQPQHF.

The CDR3 DNA reads as TGTGCCAGCAGTGTAAGAGGGAGCCTTAACACGGATACGCAGTATTTT. Its translation: CASSVRGSLNTDTQYF. The chain is built from TRBV2 and TRBJ2-3; TRBD2 is a possible D gene (5 bases). Trimming stripped 4 bases from V and 6 bases from J, with 20 bases between. CDR1 and CDR2 (germline): SNHLY, FYNNEI. This CDR3 is built from 16 residues.

The chain uses TRBV18 and TRBJ1-2; 9 bases line up with TRBD1. V was clipped by 2 bases and J by 2 bases; unmatched bases: 3. Germline V gene sequence: CDR1 KGHSH, CDR2 LQKENI. The CDR3 loop spans 15 amino acids. The CDR3 coding sequence is TGTGCCAGCTCACCAGGGACAGGGAACAACTATGGCTACACCTTC. Protein sequence: CASSPGTGNNYGYTF.

The rearrangement uses TRBV13 and TRBJ2-1; 7 nucleotides agree with TRBD1. V was clipped by 4 bases and J by 6 bases; unmatched bases: 6. CDR1 is PRHDT and CDR2 is FYEKMQ in the germline V gene (reference sequence). The CDR3 is 14 amino acids. The CDR3, as DNA: TGTGCCAGCAGCTCTCTGAGACAGGGCAATGAGCAGTTCTTC. Translated: CASSSLRQGNEQFF.

The chain has TRBV7-3 and TRBJ2-1; 11 bases line up with TRBD2. Unmatched junction bases numbered 4, after V lost 5 bases and J lost 1 base. The germline V gene encodes CDR1 SGHTA and CDR2 FQGTGA. The CDR3 is 16 residues long. The CDR3, as DNA: TGTGCCAGCAGCCCGCGGACTAGCGGGTCCTACAATGAGCAGTTCTTC. Amino acid sequence: CASSPRTSGSYNEQFF.

This clone was observed a handful of times. The rearrangement joins TRBV10-2 to TRBJ2-3, with D maybe TRBD2 (5 bases). This CDR3 is 15 amino acids long. Trimming shortened V by 3 bases and J by 1 base, and 11 bases separated the two germline ends. Germline-derived CDR1 and CDR2 are WSHSY and SAAADI. The CDR3 here is CASSDSRAGTDTQYF. The CDR3 DNA follows: TGCGCCAGCAGTGATAGTAGAGCGGGCACAGATACGCAGTATTTT.

The rearrangement uses TRBV27 and TRBJ2-7, with 11 bases matching TRBD2. This CDR3 comprises 15 residues. The V segment lost 5 bases and the J segment 3 bases; nucleotides outside the gene matches: 6. Germline loops: CDR1 MNHEY, CDR2 SMNVEV (reference sequence). The CDR3 coding sequence is TGTGCCAGCAGTCCGACTAGCGGGATCTTCTACGAGCAGTACTTC. Translated, it gives CASSPTSGIFYEQYF.

The rearrangement joins TRBV9 to TRBJ2-1; D is uncertain. CDR1 and CDR2 (germline): SGDLS, YYNGEE. Trimming pared 3 bases from V and 5 bases from J, leaving 12 bases between. CDR3 size: 14 residues. CDR3 residues: CASSEAGSNNEQFF. CDR3 DNA sequence: TGTGCCAGCAGCGAGGCAGGTTCAAACAATGAGCAGTTCTTC.